Listed here are 8 T cell receptor beta chains from one sample, sequenced in a study of cytotoxic CD8 clonotypes in ibrutinib-treated CLL (dated by TCRdb to about 2021). The library came from the immunoSEQ multiplex PCR assay. TCRdb took over this immuneACCESS table, retaining in-frame rearrangements with V and J assigned. Such tables are incomplete; in checked studies, under half of the missing clones stem from an unresolved V gene, and the remainder is unexplained. Within this sample are about 160,000 clones, with 81% of them counted one time only. The top ten constitute roughly 2% of the sample. According to the study, the label for this sample's time point signals: 12 months on ibrutinib. The sequencing here drew on PBMCs, taken after 12 months of ibrutinib treatment. The receptors were sampled from a human donor with chronic lymphocytic leukemia.

The V call is TRBV9, the J call TRBJ1-2; D not certain. The CDR3 is 16 residues long. From germline, CDR1 is SGDLS and CDR2 YYNGEE. V was pared by 1 base and J by 5 bases, with 18 bases between. CDR3 amino acids: CASSVTSTTVTYGYTF. CDR3 in DNA: TGTGCCAGCAGCGTAACCTCCACCACAGTAACTTATGGCTACACCTTC.

This chain joins TRBV27 and TRBJ2-2; 8 nucleotides match TRBD2. Germline CDR1 MNHEY, CDR2 SMNVEV (reference sequence). V was pared by 5 bases and J by 3 bases, with 11 bases of the junction left unmatched. The CDR3 is 17 amino acids. The CDR3, as DNA: TGTGCCAGCAGTAGGTCAACCGGGACTAGGTACACCGGGGAGCTGTTTTTT. Its translation is CASSRSTGTRYTGELFF.

The chain couples TRBV2 to TRBJ1-2; weak D call: TRBD1 (6 bases). Germline V gene data show CDR1 as SNHLY and CDR2 as FYNNEI. The CDR3 sequence is 16 residues long. Between the trimmed V and J ends, which lost 5 bases and 3 bases, there was a span of 19 bases. CDR3 protein: CASSYPPSAGDYGYTF. CDR3 nucleotide sequence: TGTGCCAGCAGTTACCCACCAAGTGCAGGGGACTATGGCTACACCTTC.

The CDR3 is CASSLFQGGLNYGYTF. In nucleotides, the CDR3 is TGTGCCAGCAGTTTATTCCAGGGTGGGTTGAACTATGGCTACACCTTC. The chain uses TRBV28 and TRBJ1-2; weak D call: TRBD1 (5 bases). The CDR3 is 16 residues long. Germline CDR1 is MDHEN and CDR2 is SYDVKM. Trimming left V 1 base short and J 2 bases short, with 14 bases between.

The CDR3 DNA sequence: TGTGCCAGCAGCCGAGGCCGGATAAAAACAGGGGACGTCAATCAGCCCCAGCATTTT. Its translation is CASSRGRIKTGDVNQPQHF. The chain recombines TRBV5-8 with TRBJ1-5; 7 positions match TRBD1. There are 19 residues in the CDR3. Germline-derived CDR1 and CDR2 are SGHTS and YDEGEE. The trim removed 4 bases at V and 3 bases at J, leaving 19 bases unmatched.

This chain links TRBV28 with TRBJ2-3; D might be TRBD1 or TRBD2, each matching 6 bases. CDR1 is MDHEN and CDR2 is SYDVKM in the germline V gene. The CDR3 has 13 residues. The CDR3 is CATQTGATDTQYF. For the CDR3, the DNA is TGTGCTACCCAGACGGGGGCCACAGATACGCAGTATTTT.

The chain combines TRBV18 with TRBJ2-1; D remains ambiguous. Germline lookup yields CDR1 KGHSH and CDR2 LQKENI. The CDR3 covers 12 residues. Trimming took off 1 base at V and 7 bases at J, with 5 bases between the two ends. CDR3 DNA sequence: TGTGCCAGCTCACCACGGAGAAATGAGCAGTTCTTC. Translating it yields CASSPRRNEQFF.

The chain joins TRBV28 to TRBJ2-1, with 13 bases that match TRBD2. CDR3 length equals 16 residues. Germline V gene sequence: CDR1 MDHEN, CDR2 SYDVKM. V dropped 3 bases and J dropped 7; count of bases not matched to a gene: 6. The CDR3 protein is CASSFVGTSGINEQFF. CDR3 nucleotide sequence: TGTGCCAGCAGTTTTGTCGGGACTAGCGGGATAAATGAGCAGTTCTTC.